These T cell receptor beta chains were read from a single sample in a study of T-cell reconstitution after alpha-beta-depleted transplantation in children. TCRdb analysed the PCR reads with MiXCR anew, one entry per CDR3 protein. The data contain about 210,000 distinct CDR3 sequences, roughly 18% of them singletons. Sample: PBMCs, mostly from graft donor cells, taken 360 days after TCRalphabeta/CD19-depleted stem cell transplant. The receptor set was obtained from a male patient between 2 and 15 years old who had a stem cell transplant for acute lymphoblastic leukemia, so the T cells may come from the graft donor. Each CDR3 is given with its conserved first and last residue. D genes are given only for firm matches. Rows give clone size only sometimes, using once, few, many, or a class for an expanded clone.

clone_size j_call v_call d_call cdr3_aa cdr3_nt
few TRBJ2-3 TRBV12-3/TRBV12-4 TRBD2 CASSLVASGNTDTQYF TGTGCCAGCAGTTTAGTCGCTAGCGGAAACACAGATACGCAGTATTTT
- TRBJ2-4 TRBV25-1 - CASSVGSSGAKNIQYF TGTGCCAGCAGTGTGGGAAGCAGTGGGGCCAAAAACATTCAGTACTTC
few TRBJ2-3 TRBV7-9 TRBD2 CASSYRGTSGHRDTQYF TGTGCCAGCAGCTACCGGGGGACTAGCGGGCATCGGGATACGCAGTATTTT
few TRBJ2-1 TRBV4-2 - CASSQEEQGYNEQFF TGTGCCAGCAGCCAAGAAGAGCAGGGCTACAATGAGCAGTTCTTC
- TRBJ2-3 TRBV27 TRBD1 CASSRGQTSTDTQYF TGTGCCAGCAGCCGGGGACAGACTAGCACAGATACGCAGTATTTT
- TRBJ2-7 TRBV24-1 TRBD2 CATSDFKVTSGGNQTYEQYF TGTGCCACCAGTGATTTCAAGGTTACTAGCGGGGGAAACCAAACCTACGAGCAGTACTTC
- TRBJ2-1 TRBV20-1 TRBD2 CSAPSGAVNEQFF TGCAGTGCTCCTAGCGGGGCGGTTAATGAGCAGTTCTTC
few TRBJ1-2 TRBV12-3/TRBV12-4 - CASSPPYGYTF TGTGCCAGCAGTCCCCCCTATGGCTACACCTTC
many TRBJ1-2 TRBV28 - CASDRFPYGYTF TGTGCCAGCGACAGGTTTCCATATGGCTACACCTTC
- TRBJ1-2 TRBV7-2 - CASSLGVVYYGYTF TGTGCCAGCAGCTTAGGAGTAGTCTACTATGGCTACACCTTC
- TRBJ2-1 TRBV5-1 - CASSLAGVSSYNEQFF TGCGCCAGCAGCTTGGCTGGGGTAAGCTCCTACAATGAGCAGTTCTTC
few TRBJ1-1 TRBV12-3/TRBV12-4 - CASTRDSGNTEAFF TGTGCCAGCACAAGGGATTCTGGGAACACTGAAGCTTTCTTT
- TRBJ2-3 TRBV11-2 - CASSPRPVDTQYF TGTGCCAGCAGCCCCAGACCCGTCGATACGCAGTATTTT
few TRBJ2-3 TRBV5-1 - CASQRGADRDTQYF TGCGCCTCTCAGAGGGGGGCCGACAGAGATACGCAGTATTTT
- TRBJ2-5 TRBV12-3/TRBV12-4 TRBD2 CASSPRGTSGQETQYF TGTGCCAGCAGTCCCCGAGGGACTAGCGGCCAAGAGACCCAGTACTTC
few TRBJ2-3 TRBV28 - CASSPTLRGRRPDTQYF TGTGCCAGCAGTCCGACCCTGCGGGGGCGCCGGCCAGATACGCAGTATTTT
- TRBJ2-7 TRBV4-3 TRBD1 CASSQDIGTGWEQYF TGCGCCAGCAGCCAAGATATAGGGACAGGGTGGGAGCAGTACTTC
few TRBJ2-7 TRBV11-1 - CASSTHRVSEQYF TGTGCCAGCAGCACGCACAGAGTCTCCGAGCAGTACTTC
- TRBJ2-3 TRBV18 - CASSPVGGQTDTQYF TGTGCCAGCTCACCGGTGGGGGGCCAGACAGATACGCAGTATTTT
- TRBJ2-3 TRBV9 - CASSVTPRQATDTQYF TGTGCCAGCAGCGTAACCCCCAGACAGGCCACAGATACGCAGTATTTT
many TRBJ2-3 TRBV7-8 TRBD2 CASSRDYPKLPDTQYF TGTGCCAGCAGCCGGGACTATCCAAAACTGCCAGATACGCAGTATTTT
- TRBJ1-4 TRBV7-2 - CASSPRSEKLFF TGTGCCAGCAGCCCGCGCAGTGAAAAACTGTTTTTT
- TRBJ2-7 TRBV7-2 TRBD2 CASSLGPSGGLSYEQYF TGTGCCAGCAGCTTAGGGCCTAGCGGGGGCCTTTCCTACGAGCAGTACTTC
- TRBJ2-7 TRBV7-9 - CASSHRQAVYEQYF TGTGCCAGCAGCCACCGGCAGGCCGTCTACGAGCAGTACTTC
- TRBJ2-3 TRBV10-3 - CASTEYLDTQYF TGTGCCTCCACGGAGTATCTAGATACGCAGTATTTT
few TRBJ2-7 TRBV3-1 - CASSQVSGYEQYF TGTGCCAGCAGCCAAGTGTCAGGCTACGAGCAGTACTTC
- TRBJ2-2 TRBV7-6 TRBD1 CASSPPMTGGNTGELFF TGTGCCAGCAGCCCGCCTATGACAGGGGGTAACACCGGGGAGCTGTTTTTT
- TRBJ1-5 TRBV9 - CASSVGGGHNSNQPQHF TGTGCCAGCAGCGTAGGGGGAGGGCATAATAGCAATCAGCCCCAGCATTTT
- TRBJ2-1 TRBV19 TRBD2 CASRSSGFYNEQFF TGTGCCAGTAGGTCTAGCGGGTTCTACAATGAGCAGTTCTTC
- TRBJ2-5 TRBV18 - CASSPIGDETQYF TGTGCCAGCTCACCAATCGGGGACGAGACCCAGTACTTC
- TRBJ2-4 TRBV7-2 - CASSLVPRLLAKNIQYF TGTGCCAGCAGCTTAGTGCCTCGACTACTAGCCAAAAACATTCAGTACTTC
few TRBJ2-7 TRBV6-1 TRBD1 CASRRIIGTGATYEQYF TGTGCCAGCAGGAGAATAATCGGGACAGGGGCTACCTACGAGCAGTACTTC
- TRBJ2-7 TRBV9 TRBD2 CASSPRSSGGTSVQQYF TGTGCCAGCAGTCCTCGTTCTAGCGGGGGGACCTCTGTTCAGCAGTACTTC
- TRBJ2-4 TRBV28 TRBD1 CASSPWTGGLKNIQYF TGTGCCAGCAGTCCCTGGACAGGGGGCTTGAAGAACATTCAGTACTTC
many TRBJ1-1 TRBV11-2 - CASSLEGDTEAFF TGTGCCAGCAGCTTAGAAGGGGACACTGAAGCTTTCTTT
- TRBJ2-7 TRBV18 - CASSPRGVAYEQYF TGTGCCAGCTCACCAAGGGGGGTTGCCTACGAGCAGTACTTC
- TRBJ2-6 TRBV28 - CASSLLGDGANVLTF TGTGCCAGCAGTTTGTTGGGGGACGGGGCCAACGTCCTGACTTTC
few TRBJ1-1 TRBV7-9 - CASSQGRQSEAFF TGTGCCAGCAGCCAAGGTCGTCAGTCTGAAGCTTTCTTT
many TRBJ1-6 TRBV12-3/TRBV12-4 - CASSPGDSPLHF TGTGCCAGCAGTCCCGGGGATTCACCCCTCCACTTT
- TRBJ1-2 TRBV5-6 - CASSRTGNYGYTF TGTGCCAGCAGCCGTACAGGGAACTATGGCTACACCTTC
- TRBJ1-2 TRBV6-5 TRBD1 CASSYSGGTDYGYTF TGTGCCAGCAGTTACTCGGGAGGGACAGACTATGGCTACACCTTC
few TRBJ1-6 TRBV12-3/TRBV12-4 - CASTGNRVGSPLHF TGTGCCAGCACCGGAAACAGGGTCGGTTCACCCCTCCACTTT
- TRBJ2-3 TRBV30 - CAWNPGDTQYF TGTGCCTGGAACCCTGGGGATACGCAGTATTTT
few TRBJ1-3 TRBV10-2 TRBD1 CASSRQGPSGNTIYF TGCGCCAGCAGCAGACAGGGCCCCTCTGGAAACACCATATATTTT
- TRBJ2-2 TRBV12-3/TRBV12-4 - CASSRDLPPTGELFF TGTGCCAGCAGCCGGGACCTTCCTCCCACCGGGGAGCTGTTTTTT
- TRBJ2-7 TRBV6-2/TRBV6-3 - CASSYSGATYEQYF TGTGCCAGCAGTTACTCGGGGGCGACCTACGAGCAGTACTTC
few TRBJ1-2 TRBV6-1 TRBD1 CASCPNPGQNYGYTF TGTGCCAGCTGCCCCAACCCGGGACAGAACTATGGCTACACCTTC
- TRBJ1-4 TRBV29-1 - CSVTGSEVGEKLFF TGCAGCGTCACAGGGTCTGAAGTAGGTGAAAAACTGTTTTTT
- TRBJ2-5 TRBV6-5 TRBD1 CASSLPGTGGLETQYF TGTGCCAGCAGTTTGCCCGGGACAGGGGGCTTGGAGACCCAGTACTTC
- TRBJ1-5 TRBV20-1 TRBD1 CSARDLGGQGDQPQHF TGCAGTGCTAGAGATCTTGGGGGACAGGGGGATCAGCCCCAGCATTTT
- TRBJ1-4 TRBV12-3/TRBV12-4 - CASSYRSNEKLFF TGTGCCAGCAGTTACAGGTCTAATGAAAAACTGTTTTTT
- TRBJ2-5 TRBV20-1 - CSASLVVGETQYF TGCAGTGCTAGTCTCGTGGTGGGAGAGACCCAGTACTTC
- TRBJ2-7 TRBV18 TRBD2 CASSPLEAGGVNYEQYF TGTGCCAGCTCACCACTCGAAGCGGGGGGGGTTAACTACGAGCAGTACTTC